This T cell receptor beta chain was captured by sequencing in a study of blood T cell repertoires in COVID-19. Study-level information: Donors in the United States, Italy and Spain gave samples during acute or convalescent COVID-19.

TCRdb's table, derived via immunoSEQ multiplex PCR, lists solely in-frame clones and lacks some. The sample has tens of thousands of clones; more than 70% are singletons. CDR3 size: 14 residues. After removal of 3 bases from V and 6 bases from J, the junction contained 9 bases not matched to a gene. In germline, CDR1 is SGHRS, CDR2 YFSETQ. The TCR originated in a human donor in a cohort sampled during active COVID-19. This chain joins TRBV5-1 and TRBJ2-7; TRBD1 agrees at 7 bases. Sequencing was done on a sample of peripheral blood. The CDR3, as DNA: TGCGCCAGCAGCTCCGAGAGACAGGGATTCGAGCAGTACTTC. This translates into CASSSERQGFEQYF.